This record looks at one T cell receptor beta chain sequence and its context. This sample was taken from a study of graft-versus-host responses after intestinal transplantation. The overall study: Transplants given to recipients were multivisceral, liver-intestinal, or isolated intestinal. Recipients were all induced with anti-thymocyte globulin, then given tacrolimus and steroids for roughly three years. Overall study results and limits: There were GvH clones found in recipient marrow, and some of them appeared first in ileum or blood.

The culture paired around 200,000 irradiated violet-dye-labeled stimulators with around 200,000 CFSE-labeled responders. Assay used: immunoSEQ multiplex PCR; TCRdb lists only in-frame clones, some missing. In the table there are over 20,000 clones, approximately 46% of which are singletons. The CDR3 spans 14 residues. Per the germline V gene, CDR1 is MNHNY and CDR2 is SVGAGI (reference sequence). V lost 5 bases to trimming and J lost 0 bases; unmatched junction nucleotides: 4. Material: alloreactive CD4+ T cells from a mixed lymphocyte reaction culture, obtained before intestinal transplant. Subset noted: CFSE-low proliferating T cells sorted from approximately six-day pre-transplant mixed lymphocyte reaction (GvH or HvG direction). The clonotype originates from a human patient who received an intestinal transplant. The rearrangement uses TRBV6-6 and TRBJ2-7; 7 bases align to TRBD2. CDR3 bases: TGTGCCAGCAGTCGTATAGCGGGCTCCTACGAGCAGTACTTC. Amino acid sequence: CASSRIAGSYEQYF.